These 14 T cell receptor beta chains were all obtained from the same sample, sequenced in a study of T-cell reconstitution after alpha-beta-depleted transplantation in children. For TCRbeta, the library was prepared with unique molecular identifiers. TCRdb independently ran MiXCR on the PCR reads; one entry per CDR3 protein. This repertoire shows about 230,000 distinct CDR3 sequences, 12% found once; its top ten account for around 2.8%. The source was PBMCs from the stem cell graft donor, collected from the stem cell graft. These receptors all come from a human donor who donated a stem cell graft to a child with acute lymphoblastic leukemia.

This clonotype was seen ten or more times. In nucleotides, the CDR3 is TGCAGCGTTGCTCCCGCCGGGAGCACAGATACGCAGTATTTT. Protein sequence: CSVAPAGSTDTQYF. The chain combines TRBV29-1 with TRBJ2-3; D is undetermined. The CDR3 totals 14 residues. The V end was cut by 4 bases, the J end by 0 bases, with 11 bases between. Germline V gene data show CDR1 as SQVTM and CDR2 as ANQGSEA.

This clonotype was counted many times. The gene calls are TRBV12-3 or TRBV12-4 and TRBJ2-3; no clear D gene. The germline V and J ends were trimmed by 5 bases and 6 bases, with 9 bases remaining between them. The CDR3 runs to 12 residues. The CDR3 DNA reads as TGTGCCAGCAGTCCGAAGGGTGATACGCAGTATTTT. This sequence encodes CASSPKGDTQYF.

This clonotype was counted ten times or more. This chain links TRBV7-2 with TRBJ2-1; D unresolved. The CDR3 loop spans 12 amino acids. V was clipped by 5 bases and J by 9 bases, with 11 bases between them. Germline CDR1 is SGHTA and CDR2 is FQGNSA. The CDR3 bases are TGTGCCAGCAGCCCCCGGAAAGTTGAGCAGTTCTTC. Encoded protein: CASSPRKVEQFF.

Only a few counts were recorded for this clonotype. This rearrangement joins TRBV27 to TRBJ1-6, with D tentatively TRBD1 (5 bases). V dropped 3 bases and J dropped 2 bases, with 8 bases sitting between them. This CDR3 contains 15 residues. Germline CDR1 is MNHEY and CDR2 is SMNVEV (reference sequence). The CDR3 protein is CASSFRGAYNSPLHF. CDR3 DNA: TGTGCCAGCAGTTTCCGAGGGGCCTATAATTCACCCCTCCACTTT.

Concerning this clonotype: At one boundary the junction diverges from the germline segment, which might be a read error. The rearrangement uses TRBV12-3 or TRBV12-4 and TRBJ2-7; D tentatively fits TRBD1 or TRBD2 (5 bases each). This CDR3 comprises 11 residues. CDR3 DNA sequence: TGTGCCATCAGTTTTGGGGGAGAGCAGTACTTC. This codes for CAISFGGEQYF.

There are many counts of this clonotype. J is TRBJ2-5 and V is TRBV4-2; D possibly corresponds to TRBD1 (6 bases). Trimming left V 0 bases short and J 7 bases short, with 15 bases between. The CDR3 is made up of 15 amino acids. Per germline, CDR1 LGHNA and CDR2 YNFKEQ. Here the CDR3 DNA reads TGTGCCAGCAGCCAAGACCGACGGGACAATGGGACCCAGTACTTC. It translates to CASSQDRRDNGTQYF.

This clonotype has a count of ten or more. The chain uses TRBV11-2 and TRBJ2-5, with D possibly matching TRBD2 (5 bases). The germline gives CDR1 SGHAT, CDR2 FQNNGV. CDR3 length: 13 amino acids. V lost 6 bases and J 5 bases, leaving 13 bases between the germline ends. This chain's CDR3 is CASSYGERETQYF. The CDR3 nucleotides are TGTGCCAGCAGTTACGGGGAACGTGAGACCCAGTACTTC.

This clonotype was found many times. The chain combines TRBV29-1 with TRBJ1-3; maybe TRBD1 (5 bases). The CDR3 spans 15 residues. V gave up 7 bases and J gave up 6 bases, with 22 bases separating them. Germline V CDR1 and CDR2: SQVTM, ANQGSEA. CDR3 region: CSALTVYDGINTIYF. The CDR3 DNA reads TGCAGCGCCCTGACAGTCTATGACGGGATAAACACCATATATTTT.

This clonotype turned up a few times. The CDR3: CASIKGQPSGTYEQYF. In DNA form, the CDR3 reads TGTGCCAGCATCAAGGGACAGCCCTCTGGTACCTACGAGCAGTACTTC. This chain uses TRBV6-2 or TRBV6-3 with TRBJ2-7, with 7 bases identical to TRBD1. V trimming: 7 bases; J trimming: 2 bases; junction bases outside the gene matches: 14. CDR1 and CDR2 (germline): MNHEY, SVGEGT. CDR3 length: 16 amino acids.

This clonotype was seen ten or more times. The chain has TRBV3-1 and TRBJ2-2, with D possibly TRBD2 on 5 matching bases. V lost 4 bases to trimming and J lost 6 bases, with 9 bases between them. The CDR3 runs 13 residues. Per germline, CDR1 LGHDT and CDR2 YNNKEL (reference sequence). The CDR3 DNA follows: TGTGCCAGCAGCCGCGGGTCGTCCGGGGAGCTGTTTTTT. This translates into CASSRGSSGELFF.

This clonotype came up many times. The V gene is TRBV5-1, the J gene TRBJ2-2; D remains ambiguous. This CDR3 is 14 amino acids long. CDR1 SGHRS and CDR2 YFSETQ come from the germline V gene. The ends were cut back, 7 bases at V and 0 bases at J, with 10 bases in the middle. CDR3 amino acids: CASEGIPNTGELFF. CDR3 in DNA: TGCGCCAGCGAAGGCATCCCGAACACCGGGGAGCTGTTTTTT.

This clonotype was seen repeatedly, ten times or more. The chain is built from TRBV6-5 and TRBJ2-1, with a weak D call TRBD2 (7 bases). CDR3 size: 14 residues. Trimming stripped 7 bases from V and 6 bases from J, with 16 bases between. Germline V gene data show CDR1 as MNHEY and CDR2 as SVGAGI. The CDR3 DNA sequence: TGTGCCAGCATCCAGGGAGGGGGTCCCAATGAGCAGTTCTTC. As protein: CASIQGGGPNEQFF.

This chain connects TRBV28 to TRBJ1-1; D not certain. Trimming removed 4 bases from V and 0 bases from J, with 12 bases in between. The CDR3 consists of 15 residues. Germline CDR1 is MDHEN and CDR2 is SYDVKM. Here the CDR3 DNA reads TGTGCCAGCAGTTCCCTAGGAGGGTTGAACACTGAAGCTTTCTTT. Its protein is CASSSLGGLNTEAFF.

This clonotype was counted at least ten times. The J gene is TRBJ1-1, the V gene TRBV7-9, with unresolved D. CDR1 and CDR2 (germline): SEHNR, FQNEAQ (reference sequence). The ends were cut back, 3 bases at V and 5 bases at J, with 13 bases in the middle. This CDR3 comprises 14 residues. CDR3: CASSFHGSGTEAFF. As DNA, the CDR3 is TGTGCCAGCAGCTTCCACGGGTCAGGTACTGAAGCTTTCTTT.